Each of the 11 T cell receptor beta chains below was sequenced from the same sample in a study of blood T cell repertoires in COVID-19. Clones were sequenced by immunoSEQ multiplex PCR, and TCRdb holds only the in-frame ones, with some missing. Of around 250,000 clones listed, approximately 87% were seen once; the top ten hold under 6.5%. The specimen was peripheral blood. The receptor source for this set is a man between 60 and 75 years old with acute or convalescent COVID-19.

CDR3 nucleotide sequence: TGTGCCAGCAGTCAGGGGTTTGACACTGAAGCTTTCTTT. This translates into CASSQGFDTEAFF. The chain uses TRBV6-5 and TRBJ1-1; D is possibly TRBD1 (6 bases). The CDR3 is 13 amino acids. Trimming took 5 bases from V and 3 from J, leaving 10 bases between them. The germline CDR1 and CDR2 sequences are MNHEY and SVGAGI.

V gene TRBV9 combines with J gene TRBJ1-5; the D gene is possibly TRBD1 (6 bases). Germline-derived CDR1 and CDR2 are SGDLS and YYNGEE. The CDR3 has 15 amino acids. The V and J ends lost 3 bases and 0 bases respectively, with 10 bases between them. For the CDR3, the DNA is TGTGCCAGCAGCGCGGACAGCCATAGCAATCAGCCCCAGCATTTT. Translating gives CASSADSHSNQPQHF.

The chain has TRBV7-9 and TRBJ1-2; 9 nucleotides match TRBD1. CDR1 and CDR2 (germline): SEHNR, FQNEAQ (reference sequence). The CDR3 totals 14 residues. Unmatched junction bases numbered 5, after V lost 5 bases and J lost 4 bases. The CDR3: CASSIGQGSYGYTF. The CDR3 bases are TGTGCCAGCAGCATAGGACAGGGGTCCTATGGCTACACCTTC.

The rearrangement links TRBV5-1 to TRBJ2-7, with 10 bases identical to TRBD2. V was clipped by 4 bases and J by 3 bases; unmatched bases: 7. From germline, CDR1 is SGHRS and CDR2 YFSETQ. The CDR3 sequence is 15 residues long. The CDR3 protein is CASSPGTSAFYEQYF. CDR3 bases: TGCGCCAGCAGCCCCGGGACTAGCGCCTTCTACGAGCAGTACTTC.

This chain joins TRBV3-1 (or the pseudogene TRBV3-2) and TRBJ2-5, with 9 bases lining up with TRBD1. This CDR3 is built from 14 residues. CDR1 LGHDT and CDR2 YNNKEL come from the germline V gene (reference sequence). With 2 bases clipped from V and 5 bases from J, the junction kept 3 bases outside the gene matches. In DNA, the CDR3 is TGTGCCAGCAGCCAACGGACAGGGGCTGAGACCCAGTACTTC. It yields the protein CASSQRTGAETQYF.

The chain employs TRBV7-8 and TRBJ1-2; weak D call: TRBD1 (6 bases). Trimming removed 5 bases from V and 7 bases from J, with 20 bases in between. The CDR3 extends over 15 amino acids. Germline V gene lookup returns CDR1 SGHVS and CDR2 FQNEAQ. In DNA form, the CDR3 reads TGTGCCAGCAGCCGGTTCGTAGGGGGTGCGGGTGGCTACACCTTC. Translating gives CASSRFVGGAGGYTF.

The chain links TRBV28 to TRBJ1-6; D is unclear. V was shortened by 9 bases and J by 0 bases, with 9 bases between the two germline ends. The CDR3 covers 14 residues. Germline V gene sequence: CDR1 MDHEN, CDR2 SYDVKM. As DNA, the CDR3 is TGTGCCAGTATGGTGAGCTCCTATAATTCACCCCTCCACTTT. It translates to CASMVSSYNSPLHF.

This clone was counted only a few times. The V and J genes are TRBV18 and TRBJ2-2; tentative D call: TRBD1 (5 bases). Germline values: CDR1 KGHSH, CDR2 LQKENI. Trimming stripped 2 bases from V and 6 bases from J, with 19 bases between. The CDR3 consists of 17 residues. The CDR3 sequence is CASSPEQGRRRAGELFF. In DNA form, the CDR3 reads TGTGCCAGCTCACCAGAGCAGGGAAGGAGAAGGGCCGGGGAGCTGTTTTTT.

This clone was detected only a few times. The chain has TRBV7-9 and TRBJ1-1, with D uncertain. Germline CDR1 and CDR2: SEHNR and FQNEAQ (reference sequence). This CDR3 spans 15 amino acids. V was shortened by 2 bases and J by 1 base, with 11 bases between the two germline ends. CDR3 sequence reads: CASSLYESPNTEAFF. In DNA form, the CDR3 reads TGTGCCAGCAGCTTATATGAGTCCCCGAACACTGAAGCTTTCTTT.

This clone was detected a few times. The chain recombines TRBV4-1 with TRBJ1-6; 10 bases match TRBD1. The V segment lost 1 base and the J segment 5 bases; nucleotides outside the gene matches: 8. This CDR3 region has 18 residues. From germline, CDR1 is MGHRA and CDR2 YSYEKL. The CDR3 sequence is CASSQVGQGEPDNSPLHF. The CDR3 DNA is TGCGCCAGCAGCCAAGTTGGACAGGGGGAACCCGATAATTCACCCCTCCACTTT.

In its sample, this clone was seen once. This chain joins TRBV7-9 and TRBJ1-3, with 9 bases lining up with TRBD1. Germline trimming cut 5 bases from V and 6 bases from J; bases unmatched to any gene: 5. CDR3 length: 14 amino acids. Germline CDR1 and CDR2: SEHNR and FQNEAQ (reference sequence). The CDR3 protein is CASSPGQGINTIYF. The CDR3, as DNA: TGTGCCAGCAGCCCCGGACAGGGGATAAACACCATATATTTT.